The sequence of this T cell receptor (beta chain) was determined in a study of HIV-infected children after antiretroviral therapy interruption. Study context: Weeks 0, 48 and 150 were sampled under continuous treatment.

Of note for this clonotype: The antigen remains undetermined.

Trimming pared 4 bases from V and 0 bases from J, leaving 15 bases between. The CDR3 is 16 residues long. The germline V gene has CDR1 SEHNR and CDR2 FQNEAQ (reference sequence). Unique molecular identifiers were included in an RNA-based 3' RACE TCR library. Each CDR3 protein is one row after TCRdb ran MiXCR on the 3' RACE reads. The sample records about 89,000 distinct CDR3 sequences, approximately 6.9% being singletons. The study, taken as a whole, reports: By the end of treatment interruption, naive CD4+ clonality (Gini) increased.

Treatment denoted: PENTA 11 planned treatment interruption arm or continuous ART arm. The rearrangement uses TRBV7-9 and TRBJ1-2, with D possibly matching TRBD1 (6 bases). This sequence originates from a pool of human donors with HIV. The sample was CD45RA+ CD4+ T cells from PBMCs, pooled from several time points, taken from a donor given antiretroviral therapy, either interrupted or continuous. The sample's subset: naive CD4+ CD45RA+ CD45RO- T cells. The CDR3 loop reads CASSSRGGTANYGYTF. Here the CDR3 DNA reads TGTGCCAGCAGCTCCCGAGGGGGTACAGCTAACTATGGCTACACCTTC.